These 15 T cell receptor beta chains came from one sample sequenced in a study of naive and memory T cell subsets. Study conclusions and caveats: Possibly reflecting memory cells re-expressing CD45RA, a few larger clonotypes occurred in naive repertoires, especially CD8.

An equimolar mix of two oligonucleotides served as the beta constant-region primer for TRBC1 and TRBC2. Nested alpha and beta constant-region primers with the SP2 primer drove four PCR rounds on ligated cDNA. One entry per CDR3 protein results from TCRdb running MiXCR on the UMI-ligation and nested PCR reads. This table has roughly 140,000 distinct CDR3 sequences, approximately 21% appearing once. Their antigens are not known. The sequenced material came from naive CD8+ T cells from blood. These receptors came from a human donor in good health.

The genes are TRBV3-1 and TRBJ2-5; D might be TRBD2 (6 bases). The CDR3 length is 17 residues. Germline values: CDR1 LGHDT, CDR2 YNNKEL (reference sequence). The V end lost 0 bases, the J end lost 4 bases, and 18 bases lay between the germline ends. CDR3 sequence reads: CASSQDSVAVNRETQYF. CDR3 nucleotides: TGTGCCAGCAGCCAAGATTCGGTAGCGGTGAACCGAGAGACCCAGTACTTC.

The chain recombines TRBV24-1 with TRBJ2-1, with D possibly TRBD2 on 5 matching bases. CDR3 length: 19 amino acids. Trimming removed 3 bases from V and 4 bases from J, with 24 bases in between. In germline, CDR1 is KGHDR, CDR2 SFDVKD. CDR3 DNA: TGTGCCACCAGTGATCATCCCAGTGTGTGGAGCGGAGAATACAATGAGCAGTTCTTC. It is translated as CATSDHPSVWSGEYNEQFF.

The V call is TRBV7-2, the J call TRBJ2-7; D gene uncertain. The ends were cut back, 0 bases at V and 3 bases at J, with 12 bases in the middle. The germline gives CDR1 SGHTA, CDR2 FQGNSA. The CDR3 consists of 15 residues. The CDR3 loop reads CASSLAPGPSYEQYF. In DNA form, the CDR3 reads TGTGCCAGCAGCTTAGCGCCGGGCCCGAGCTACGAGCAGTACTTC.

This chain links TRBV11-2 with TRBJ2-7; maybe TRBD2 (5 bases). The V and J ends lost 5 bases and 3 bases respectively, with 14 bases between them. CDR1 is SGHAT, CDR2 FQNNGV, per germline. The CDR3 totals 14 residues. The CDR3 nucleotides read TGTGCCAGCAGCCCCCGAGAGGGCAACTACGAGCAGTACTTC. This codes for CASSPREGNYEQYF.

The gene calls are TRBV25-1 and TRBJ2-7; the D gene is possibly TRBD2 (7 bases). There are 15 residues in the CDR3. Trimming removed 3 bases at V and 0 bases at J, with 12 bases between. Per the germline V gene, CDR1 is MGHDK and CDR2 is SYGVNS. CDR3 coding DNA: TGTGCCAGCAGTGAGGGGGGGCACCCCTCCTACGAGCAGTACTTC. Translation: CASSEGGHPSYEQYF.

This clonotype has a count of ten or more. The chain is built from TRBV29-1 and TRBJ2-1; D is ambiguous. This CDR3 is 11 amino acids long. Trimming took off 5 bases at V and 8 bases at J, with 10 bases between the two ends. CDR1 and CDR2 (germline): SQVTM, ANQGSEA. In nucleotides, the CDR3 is TGCAGCGTTCTGTCTGGCGATGAGCAGTTCTTC. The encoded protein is CSVLSGDEQFF.

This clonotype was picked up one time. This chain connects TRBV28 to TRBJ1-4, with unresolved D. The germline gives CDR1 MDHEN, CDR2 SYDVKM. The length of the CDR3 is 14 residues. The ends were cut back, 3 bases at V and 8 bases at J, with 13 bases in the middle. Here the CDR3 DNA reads TGTGCCAGCAGTTTTACCGGGATGGGAGAAAAACTGTTTTTT. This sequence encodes CASSFTGMGEKLFF.

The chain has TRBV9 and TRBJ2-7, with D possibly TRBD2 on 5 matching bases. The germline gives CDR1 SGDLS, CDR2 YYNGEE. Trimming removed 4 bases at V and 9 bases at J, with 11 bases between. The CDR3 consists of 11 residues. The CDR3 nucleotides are TGTGCCAGCAGCCGGACTGGGGTGCAGTACTTC. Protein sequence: CASSRTGVQYF.

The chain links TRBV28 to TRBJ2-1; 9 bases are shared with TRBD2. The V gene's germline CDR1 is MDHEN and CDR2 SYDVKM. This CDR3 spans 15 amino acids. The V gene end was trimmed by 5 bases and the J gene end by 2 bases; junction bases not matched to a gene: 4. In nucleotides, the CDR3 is TGTGCCAGCAGTAAGCTAGCGGGGACCTACAATGAGCAGTTCTTC. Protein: CASSKLAGTYNEQFF. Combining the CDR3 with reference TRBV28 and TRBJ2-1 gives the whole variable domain DVKVTQSSRYLVKRTGEKVFLECVQDMDHENMFWYRQDPGLGLRLIYFSYDVKMKEKGDIPEGYSVSREKKERFSLILESASTNQTSMYLCASSKLAGTYNEQFFGPGTRLTVL.

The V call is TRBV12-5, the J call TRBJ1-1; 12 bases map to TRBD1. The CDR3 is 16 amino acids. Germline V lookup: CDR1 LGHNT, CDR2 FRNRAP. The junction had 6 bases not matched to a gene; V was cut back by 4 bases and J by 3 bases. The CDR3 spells CASGSWDRGLDTEAFF. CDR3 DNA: TGTGCTAGTGGTTCCTGGGACAGGGGGCTTGACACTGAAGCTTTCTTT.

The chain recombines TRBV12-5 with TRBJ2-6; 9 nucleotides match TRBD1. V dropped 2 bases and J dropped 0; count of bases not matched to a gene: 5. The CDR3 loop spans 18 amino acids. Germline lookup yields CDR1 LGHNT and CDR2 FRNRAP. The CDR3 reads CASGLLLTGGSGANVLTF. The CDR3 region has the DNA TGTGCTAGTGGTTTGCTATTGACAGGGGGCTCTGGGGCCAACGTCCTGACTTTC.

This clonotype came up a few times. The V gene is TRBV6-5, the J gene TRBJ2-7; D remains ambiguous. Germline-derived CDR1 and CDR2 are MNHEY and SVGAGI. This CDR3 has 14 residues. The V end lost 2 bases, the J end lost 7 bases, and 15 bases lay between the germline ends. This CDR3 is CASSYGSWFEEQYF. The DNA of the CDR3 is TGTGCCAGCAGTTACGGTTCATGGTTCGAAGAGCAGTACTTC.

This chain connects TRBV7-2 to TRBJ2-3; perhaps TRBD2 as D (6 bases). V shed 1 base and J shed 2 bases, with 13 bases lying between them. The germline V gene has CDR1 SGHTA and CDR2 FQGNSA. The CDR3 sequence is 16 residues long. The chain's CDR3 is CASSLGAGQTTDTQYF. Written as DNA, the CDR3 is TGTGCCAGCAGCTTAGGAGCGGGCCAAACCACAGATACGCAGTATTTT.

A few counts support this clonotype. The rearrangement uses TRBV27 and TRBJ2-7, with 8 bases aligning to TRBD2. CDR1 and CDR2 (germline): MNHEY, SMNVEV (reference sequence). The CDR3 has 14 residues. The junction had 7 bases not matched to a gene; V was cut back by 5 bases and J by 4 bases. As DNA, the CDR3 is TGTGCCAGCAGTCTTCGGGCTAGCGGGTACGAGCAGTACTTC. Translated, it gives CASSLRASGYEQYF.

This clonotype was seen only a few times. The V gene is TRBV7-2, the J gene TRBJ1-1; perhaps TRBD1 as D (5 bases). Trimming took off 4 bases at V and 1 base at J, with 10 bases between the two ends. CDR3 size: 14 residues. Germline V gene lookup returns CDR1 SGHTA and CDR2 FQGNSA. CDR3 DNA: TGTGCCAGCAGCTACATGGGGGAGAACACTGAAGCTTTCTTT. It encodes CASSYMGENTEAFF.